This T cell receptor (beta chain) was identified in a study of T cell responses to AZD1222 COVID-19 vaccine. Findings and caveats of the study: Reportedly, nearly half of unique spike TCRs recognized epitopes outside B.1.351/B.1.1.7 mutations. Donors, mostly white British, included more females; clonal diversity was possibly underestimated. Only a handful of AZD1222 recipients, roughly six in all, had baseline seropositivity. The study found Spike-specific TCR breadth and depth rose after two AZD1222 doses.

This CDR3 spans 14 amino acids. Looked up from germline, CDR1 is GTSNPN and CDR2 is SVGIG (reference sequence). The V end lost 0 bases, the J end lost 4 bases, and 12 bases lay between the germline ends. Points on this clone: Its antigen is not known.

The assay was immunoSEQ multiplex PCR, and TCRdb's table has in-frame clones only and misses some. The table lists about 90,000 clones, about 90% of them singletons. The clonotype originates from an adult in good health. The source material was peripheral blood, sampled on day 0 of AZD1222 vaccination. V is TRBV30 and J is TRBJ1-2; weak D call: TRBD1 (5 bases). CDR3 loop: CAWSVSGVGYGYTF. DNA of the CDR3: TGTGCCTGGAGTGTTTCGGGGGTGGGCTATGGCTACACCTTC.